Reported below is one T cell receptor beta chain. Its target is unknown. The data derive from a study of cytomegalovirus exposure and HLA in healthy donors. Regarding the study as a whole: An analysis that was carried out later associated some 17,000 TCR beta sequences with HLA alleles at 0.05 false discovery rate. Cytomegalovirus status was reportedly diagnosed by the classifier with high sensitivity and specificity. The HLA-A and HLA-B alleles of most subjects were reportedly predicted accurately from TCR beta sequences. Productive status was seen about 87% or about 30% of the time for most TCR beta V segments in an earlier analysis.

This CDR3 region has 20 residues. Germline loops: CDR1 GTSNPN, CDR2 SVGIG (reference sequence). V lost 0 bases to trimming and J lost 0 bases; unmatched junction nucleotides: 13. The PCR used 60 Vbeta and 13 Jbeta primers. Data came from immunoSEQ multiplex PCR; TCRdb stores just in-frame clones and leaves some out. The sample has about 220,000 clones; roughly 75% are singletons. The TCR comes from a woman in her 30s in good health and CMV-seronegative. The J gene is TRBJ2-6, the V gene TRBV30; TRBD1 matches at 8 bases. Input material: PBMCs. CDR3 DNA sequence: TGTGCCTGGAGTGTCCATCGGACAGGGCTTTTAAGCTCTGGGGCCAACGTCCTGACTTTC. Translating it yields CAWSVHRTGLLSSGANVLTF.